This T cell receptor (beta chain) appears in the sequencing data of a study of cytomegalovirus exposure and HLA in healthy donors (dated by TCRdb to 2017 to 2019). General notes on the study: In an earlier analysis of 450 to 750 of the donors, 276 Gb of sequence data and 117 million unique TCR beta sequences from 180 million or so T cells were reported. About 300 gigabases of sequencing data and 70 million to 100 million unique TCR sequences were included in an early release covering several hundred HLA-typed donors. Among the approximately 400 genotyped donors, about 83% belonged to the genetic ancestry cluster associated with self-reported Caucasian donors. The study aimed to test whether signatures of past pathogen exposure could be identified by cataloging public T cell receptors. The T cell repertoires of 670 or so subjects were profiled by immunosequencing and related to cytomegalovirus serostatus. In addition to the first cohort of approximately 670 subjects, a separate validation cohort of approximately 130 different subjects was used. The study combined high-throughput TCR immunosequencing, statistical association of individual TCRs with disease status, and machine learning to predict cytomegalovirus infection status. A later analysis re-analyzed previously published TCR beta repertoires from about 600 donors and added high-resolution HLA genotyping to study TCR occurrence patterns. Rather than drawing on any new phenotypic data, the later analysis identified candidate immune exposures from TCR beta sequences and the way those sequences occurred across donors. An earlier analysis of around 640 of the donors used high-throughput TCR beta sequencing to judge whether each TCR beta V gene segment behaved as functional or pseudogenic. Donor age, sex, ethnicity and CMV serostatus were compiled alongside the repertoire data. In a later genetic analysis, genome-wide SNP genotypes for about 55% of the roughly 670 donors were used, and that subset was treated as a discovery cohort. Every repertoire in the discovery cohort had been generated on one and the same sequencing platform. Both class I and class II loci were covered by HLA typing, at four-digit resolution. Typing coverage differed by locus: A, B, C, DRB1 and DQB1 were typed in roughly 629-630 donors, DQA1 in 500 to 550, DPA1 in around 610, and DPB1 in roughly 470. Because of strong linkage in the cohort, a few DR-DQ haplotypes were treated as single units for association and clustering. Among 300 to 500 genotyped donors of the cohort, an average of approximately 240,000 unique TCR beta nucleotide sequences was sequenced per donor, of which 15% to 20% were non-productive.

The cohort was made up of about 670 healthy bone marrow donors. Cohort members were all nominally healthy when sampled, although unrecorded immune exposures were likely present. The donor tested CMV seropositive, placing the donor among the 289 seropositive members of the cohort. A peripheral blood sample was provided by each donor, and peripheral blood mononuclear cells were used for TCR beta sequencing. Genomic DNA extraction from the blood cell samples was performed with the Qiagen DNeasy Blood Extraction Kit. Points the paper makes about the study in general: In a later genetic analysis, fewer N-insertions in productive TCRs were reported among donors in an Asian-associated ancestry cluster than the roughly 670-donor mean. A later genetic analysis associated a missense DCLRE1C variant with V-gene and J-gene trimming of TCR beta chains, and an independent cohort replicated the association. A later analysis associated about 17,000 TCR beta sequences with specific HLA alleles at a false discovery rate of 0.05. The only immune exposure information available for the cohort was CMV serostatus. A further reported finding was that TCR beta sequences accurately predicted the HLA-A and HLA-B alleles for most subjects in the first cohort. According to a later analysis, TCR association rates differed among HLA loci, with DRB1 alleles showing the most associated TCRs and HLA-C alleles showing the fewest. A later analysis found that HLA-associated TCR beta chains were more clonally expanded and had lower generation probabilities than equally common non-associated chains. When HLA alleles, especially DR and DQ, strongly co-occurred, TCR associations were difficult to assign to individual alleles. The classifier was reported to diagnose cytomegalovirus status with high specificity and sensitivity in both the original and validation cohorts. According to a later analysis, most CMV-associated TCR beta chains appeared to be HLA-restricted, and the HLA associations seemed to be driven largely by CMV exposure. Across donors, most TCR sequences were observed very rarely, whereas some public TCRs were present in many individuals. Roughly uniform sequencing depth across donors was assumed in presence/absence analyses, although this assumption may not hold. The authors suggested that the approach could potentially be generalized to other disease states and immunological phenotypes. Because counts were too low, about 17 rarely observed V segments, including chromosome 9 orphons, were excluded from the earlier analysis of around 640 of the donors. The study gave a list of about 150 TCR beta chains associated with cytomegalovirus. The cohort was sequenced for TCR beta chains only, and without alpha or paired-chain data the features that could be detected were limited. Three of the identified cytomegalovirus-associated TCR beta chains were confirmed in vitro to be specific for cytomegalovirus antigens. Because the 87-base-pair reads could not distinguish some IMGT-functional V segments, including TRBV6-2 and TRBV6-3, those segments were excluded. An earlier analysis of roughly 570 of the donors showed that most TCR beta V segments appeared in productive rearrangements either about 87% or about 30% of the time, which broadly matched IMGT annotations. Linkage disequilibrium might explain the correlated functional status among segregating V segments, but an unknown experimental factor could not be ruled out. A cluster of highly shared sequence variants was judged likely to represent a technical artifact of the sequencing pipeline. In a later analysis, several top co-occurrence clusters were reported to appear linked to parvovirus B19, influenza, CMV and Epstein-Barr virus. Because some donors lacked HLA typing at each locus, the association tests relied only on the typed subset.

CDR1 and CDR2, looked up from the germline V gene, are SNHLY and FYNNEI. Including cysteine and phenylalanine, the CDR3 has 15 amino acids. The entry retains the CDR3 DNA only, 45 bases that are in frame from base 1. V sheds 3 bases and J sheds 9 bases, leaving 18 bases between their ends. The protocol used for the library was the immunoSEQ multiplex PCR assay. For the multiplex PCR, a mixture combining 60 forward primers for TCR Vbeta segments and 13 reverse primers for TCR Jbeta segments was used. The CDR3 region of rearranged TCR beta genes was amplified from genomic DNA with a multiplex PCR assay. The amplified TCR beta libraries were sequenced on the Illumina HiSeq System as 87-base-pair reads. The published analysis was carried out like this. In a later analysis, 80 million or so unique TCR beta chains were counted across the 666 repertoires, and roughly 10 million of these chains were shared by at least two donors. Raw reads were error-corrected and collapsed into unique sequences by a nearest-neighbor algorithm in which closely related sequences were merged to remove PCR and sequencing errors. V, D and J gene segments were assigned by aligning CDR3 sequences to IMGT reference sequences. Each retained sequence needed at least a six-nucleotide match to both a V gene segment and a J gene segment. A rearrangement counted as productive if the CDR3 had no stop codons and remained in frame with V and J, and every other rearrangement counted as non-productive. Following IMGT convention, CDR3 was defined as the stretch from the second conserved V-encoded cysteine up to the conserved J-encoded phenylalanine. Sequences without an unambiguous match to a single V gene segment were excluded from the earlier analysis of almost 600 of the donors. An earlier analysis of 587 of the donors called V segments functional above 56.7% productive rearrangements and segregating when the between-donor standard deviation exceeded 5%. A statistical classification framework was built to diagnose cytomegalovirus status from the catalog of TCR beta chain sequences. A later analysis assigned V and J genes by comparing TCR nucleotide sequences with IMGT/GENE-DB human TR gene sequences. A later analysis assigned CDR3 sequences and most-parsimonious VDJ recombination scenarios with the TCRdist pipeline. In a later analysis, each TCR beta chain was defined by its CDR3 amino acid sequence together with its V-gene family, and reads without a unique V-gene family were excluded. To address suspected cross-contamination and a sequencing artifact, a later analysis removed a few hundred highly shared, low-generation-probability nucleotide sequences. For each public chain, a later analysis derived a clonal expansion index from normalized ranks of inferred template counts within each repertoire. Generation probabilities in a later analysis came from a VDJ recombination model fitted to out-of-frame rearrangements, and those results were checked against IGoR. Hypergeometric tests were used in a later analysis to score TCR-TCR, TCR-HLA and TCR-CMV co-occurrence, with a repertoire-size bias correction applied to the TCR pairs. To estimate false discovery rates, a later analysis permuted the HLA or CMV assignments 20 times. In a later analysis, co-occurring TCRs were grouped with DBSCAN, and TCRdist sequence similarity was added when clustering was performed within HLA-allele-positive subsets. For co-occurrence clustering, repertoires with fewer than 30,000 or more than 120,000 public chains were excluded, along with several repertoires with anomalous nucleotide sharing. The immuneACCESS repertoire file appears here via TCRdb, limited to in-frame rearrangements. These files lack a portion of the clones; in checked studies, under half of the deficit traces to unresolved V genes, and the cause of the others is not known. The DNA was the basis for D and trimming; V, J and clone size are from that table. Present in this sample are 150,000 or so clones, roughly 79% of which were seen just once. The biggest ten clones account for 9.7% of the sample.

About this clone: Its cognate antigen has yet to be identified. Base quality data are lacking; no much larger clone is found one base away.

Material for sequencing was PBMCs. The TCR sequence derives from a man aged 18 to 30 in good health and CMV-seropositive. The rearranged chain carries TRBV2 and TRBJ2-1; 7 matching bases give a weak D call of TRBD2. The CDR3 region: CASSEGWGGILEQFF. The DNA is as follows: TGTGCCAGCAGTGAGGGGTGGGGGGGCATCCTTGAGCAGTTCTTC. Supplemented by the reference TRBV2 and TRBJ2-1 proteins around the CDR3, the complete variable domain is EPEVTQTPSHQVTQMGQEVILRCVPISNHLYFYWYRQILGQKVEFLVSFYNNEISEKSEIFDDQFSVERPDGSNFTLKIRSTKLEDSAMYFCASSEGWGGILEQFFGPGTRLTVL.